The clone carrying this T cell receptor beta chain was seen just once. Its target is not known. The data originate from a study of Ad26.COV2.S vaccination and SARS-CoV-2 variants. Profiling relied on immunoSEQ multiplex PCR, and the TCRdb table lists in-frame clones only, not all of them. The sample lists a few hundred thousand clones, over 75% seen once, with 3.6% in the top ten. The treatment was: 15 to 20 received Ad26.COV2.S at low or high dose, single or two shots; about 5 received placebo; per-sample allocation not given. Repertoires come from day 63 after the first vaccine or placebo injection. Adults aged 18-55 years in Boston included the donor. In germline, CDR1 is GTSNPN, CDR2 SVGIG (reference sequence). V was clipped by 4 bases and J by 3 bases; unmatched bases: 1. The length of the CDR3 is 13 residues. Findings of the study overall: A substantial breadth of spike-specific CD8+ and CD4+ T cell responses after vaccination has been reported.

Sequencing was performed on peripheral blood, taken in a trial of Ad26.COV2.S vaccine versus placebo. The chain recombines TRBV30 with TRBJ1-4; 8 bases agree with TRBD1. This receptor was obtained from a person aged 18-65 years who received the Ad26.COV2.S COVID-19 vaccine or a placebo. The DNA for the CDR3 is TGTGCCTGGACGACAGGGGCTAATGAAAAACTGTTTTTT. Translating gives CAWTTGANEKLFF.